Each of the 10 T cell receptor beta chains below was sequenced from the same sample in a study of control samples from healthy donors and cancer patients. The protocol was immunoSEQ multiplex PCR, while the TCRdb copy is restricted to in-frame clones and leaves out a portion. The data contain more than 85,000 clones, around 89% of them singletons. Sequenced sample: blood. Receptor source: a woman aged 45-60 years in good health.

The rearrangement joins TRBV6-5 to TRBJ1-5; a weak D match, TRBD1 (6 bases). V shed 0 bases and J shed 9 bases, with 15 bases lying between them. CDR3 length: 15 residues. In germline, CDR1 is MNHEY, CDR2 SVGAGI. Written as DNA, the CDR3 is TGTGCCAGCAGTTACTCGCCCAGGGGCTCCTCGCCCCAGCATTTT. It codes for CASSYSPRGSSPQHF.

The chain couples TRBV3-1 (or the pseudogene TRBV3-2) to TRBJ2-3; 8 positions agree with TRBD2. CDR3 size: 18 residues. CDR1 LGHDT and CDR2 YNNKEL come from the germline V gene (reference sequence). V was clipped by 4 bases and J by 7 bases; unmatched bases: 19. The CDR3 loop is CASSRNPVIAGWIHTQYF. The CDR3 DNA reads TGTGCCAGCAGCCGAAATCCCGTAATAGCGGGGTGGATACATACGCAGTATTTT.

This clone was seen a handful of times. J is TRBJ2-3 and V is TRBV10-3; no firm D call. Germline-derived CDR1 and CDR2 are ENHRY and SYGVKD. The CDR3 has 13 residues. Trimming removed 10 bases at V and 4 bases at J, with 15 bases between. Here the CDR3 reads CATSRIVADTQYF. Written as DNA, the CDR3 is TGTGCCACTTCACGGATAGTCGCAGATACGCAGTATTTT.

This sequence joins TRBV27 and TRBJ2-2; D remains unclear. V gave up 2 bases and J gave up 0 bases, with 4 bases separating them. Germline values: CDR1 MNHEY, CDR2 SMNVEV (reference sequence). The CDR3 is made up of 14 amino acids. CDR3 region: CASSLTSNTGELFF. For the CDR3, the DNA is TGTGCCAGCAGTTTAACCTCGAACACCGGGGAGCTGTTTTTT.

The chain carries TRBV6-5 and TRBJ2-5, with TRBD1 matching 9 bases. Germline CDR1 is MNHEY and CDR2 is SVGAGI. V was clipped by 0 bases and J by 6 bases; unmatched bases: 5. The CDR3 spans 15 residues. The CDR3 loop reads CASSYSGQGDQTQYF. CDR3 DNA: TGTGCCAGCAGTTACTCGGGACAGGGTGACCAGACCCAGTACTTC.

V usage is TRBV4-3 and J usage is TRBJ2-3, with D hard to call. CDR1 is LGHNA and CDR2 is YSLEER in the germline V gene. V was shortened by 4 bases and J by 2 bases, with 16 bases between the two germline ends. The CDR3 is 16 residues long. CDR3 sequence: CASSPRRIWVTDTQYF. The CDR3 DNA reads TGCGCCAGCAGCCCCAGGCGTATATGGGTCACAGATACGCAGTATTTT.

The J gene is TRBJ2-3, the V gene TRBV24-1; D gene unclear. V was clipped by 9 bases and J by 6 bases, with 15 bases between them. Germline loops: CDR1 KGHDR, CDR2 SFDVKD. The CDR3 extends over 13 amino acids. CDR3 bases: TGTGCCACCGGGTTGGCAATCACGGATACGCAGTATTTT. Protein product: CATGLAITDTQYF.

This chain uses TRBV7-9 with TRBJ2-5; D is tentatively TRBD1 or TRBD2 (7 bases each). CDR1 is SEHNR, CDR2 FQNEAQ, per germline (reference sequence). The germline V and J ends were trimmed by 8 bases and 10 bases, with 17 bases remaining between them. There are 12 residues in the CDR3. CDR3 sequence reads: CASEGEGAFQYF. In nucleotides, the CDR3 is TGTGCCAGCGAGGGGGAGGGGGCTTTCCAGTACTTC. Full variable domain (outside the CDR3, taken from reference TRBV7-9 and TRBJ2-5): DTGVSQNPRHKITKRGQNVTFRCDPISEHNRLYWYRQTLGQGPEFLTYFQNEAQLEKSRLLSDRFSAERPKGSFSTLEIQRTEQGDSAMYLCASEGEGAFQYFGPGTRLLVL.

CDR3 protein: CASSFQPRTSGRKSTDTQYF. CDR3 bases: TGTGCCAGCAGTTTCCAGCCCCGGACTAGCGGGAGGAAGAGCACAGATACGCAGTATTTT. This chain connects TRBV27 to TRBJ2-3; 14 bases map to TRBD2. The CDR3 covers 20 residues. V trimming: 3 bases; J trimming: 0 bases; junction bases outside the gene matches: 11. Germline V lookup: CDR1 MNHEY, CDR2 SMNVEV (reference sequence).

This chain connects TRBV9 to TRBJ1-2; D not resolved. With 0 bases removed from V and 6 bases from J, the gap between germline ends came to 12 bases. In germline, CDR1 is SGDLS, CDR2 YYNGEE. The CDR3 sequence is 14 residues long. Written as DNA, the CDR3 is TGTGCCAGCAGCGTAGGATCTCCGGGAGATGGCTACACCTTC. Translated: CASSVGSPGDGYTF.